This TCR beta chain was profiled in a study of spatial heterogeneity in lung cancer (dated by TCRdb to about 2019). In the study overall: Beta-chain transcripts were consistently detected in greater numbers than alpha-chain transcripts, which likely reflects a higher abundance of beta-chain transcripts. In tumor regions, TCR transcript counts showed a strong correlation with a T cell transcriptional module score from matched bulk RNA-seq. In the raw uncorrected reads, each unique combination of TCR and UMI appeared on average more than ten times. The study quantitatively compared TCR alpha and beta repertoires across multiple tumor regions, matched nontumor lung and blood in non-small cell lung cancer. TCR repertoire features were related to nonsynonymous mutation counts determined by whole-exome sequencing of tumor tissue. At surgery, 220 tumor regions, 64 matched nontumor lung samples and 50 to 60 PBMC samples were TCR-sequenced for both alpha and beta chains.

Overall study results and their limits: Counts of ubiquitous and regional expanded TCRs correlated with counts of ubiquitous and regional nonsynonymous mutations, respectively. TCR-seq was estimated to cover only approximately 6.4% of tumor T cells for alpha chains and around 13% for beta chains. Confirming at a functional level the hypothesis that regional TCRs recognize regional mutations was considered to require additional single-cell paired TCR alpha and beta sequencing. The number of expanded intratumoral alpha and beta TCRs correlated with the tumor nonsynonymous mutation count.

Measured from the cysteine to the phenylalanine, the CDR3 is 15 residues long. CDR3 DNA is the only sequence kept; it has 45 bases, read in frame from the first base. Looking up the germline V gene yields CDR1 SQVTM and CDR2 ANQGSEA. Trimming removed 1 base from V and 6 bases from J; the gene matches leave 10 bases unexplained. As concerns this clonotype: What antigen it recognizes has not been identified. Within one base of it there is no much larger clone, and no base qualities were kept.

The receptor library was made with 5' RACE. Sequenced on a NextSeq 500. The TCR library protocol attached a unique molecular identifier to each TCR cDNA molecule to allow correction of PCR and sequencing errors. On the study's bioinformatics: Decombinator tools were used for TCR identification, UMI-based error correction and CDR3 extraction. TCRs above a frequency of 2 per 1,000, corresponding to the top 1% of the tumor frequency distribution, were defined as expanded. Expanded tumor TCRs statistically deemed absent (corrected P<0.05) from at least one tumor region were classed as regional, and all other expanded tumor TCRs were classed as ubiquitous. Each repertoire was subsampled 100 times to 5,000 TCRs, after which Renyi diversity was computed with the R vegan package. To build CDR3 similarity networks, amino acid triplet string-kernel similarity was used, and CDR3s were connected when their pairwise similarity was above 0.82. The public reads were quality trimmed at Q25 with fastp and then assembled into clones with MiXCR by TCRdb, keeping productive beta chains. Identical CDR3 protein sequences are pooled into one entry, listed with their most common genes and DNA. These V and J calls are TCRdb output, not the study's own analysis. The sample table shows around 6,200 distinct CDR3 sequences, and about 14% are seen once. 8% to 10% of the sample is in the top ten clones.

The sample's time point label, decoded: sample taken at primary tumor resection. Donors were some 67 patients with early-stage, untreated non-small cell lung cancer from the lung TRACERx cohort. Without any cell sorting, TCR sequencing was performed on whole RNA extracted either from tumor and nontumor lung tissue or from cryopreserved PBMC samples. Patients were selected for TCR sequencing only if sufficient RNA was available from at least two tumor regions. Before being selected, tumor and adjacent nontumor lung specimens were reviewed by a lung pathologist. The sequences come from lung tumor tissue, collected at surgery. This receptor chain uses TRBV29-1 and TRBJ2-3; 7 junctional bases match TRBD2. The clonotype originates from a male donor with early-stage non-small cell lung cancer. The DNA sequence follows: TGCAGCGTTGAAGGTGGCGGGAGTGGCGCCGATACGCAGTATTTT. This codes for CSVEGGGSGADTQYF.